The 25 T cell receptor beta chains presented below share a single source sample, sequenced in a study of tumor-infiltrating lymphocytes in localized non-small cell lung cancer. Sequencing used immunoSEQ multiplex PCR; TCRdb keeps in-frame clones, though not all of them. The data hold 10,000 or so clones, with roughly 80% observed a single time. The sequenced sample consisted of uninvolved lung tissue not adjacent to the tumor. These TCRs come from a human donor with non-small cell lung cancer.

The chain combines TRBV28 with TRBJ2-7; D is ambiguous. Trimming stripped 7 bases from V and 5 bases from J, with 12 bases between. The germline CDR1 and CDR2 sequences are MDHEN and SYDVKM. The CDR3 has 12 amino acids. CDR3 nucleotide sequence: TGTGCCAGCAATACAATTGGCCACGAGCAGTACTTC. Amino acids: CASNTIGHEQYF.

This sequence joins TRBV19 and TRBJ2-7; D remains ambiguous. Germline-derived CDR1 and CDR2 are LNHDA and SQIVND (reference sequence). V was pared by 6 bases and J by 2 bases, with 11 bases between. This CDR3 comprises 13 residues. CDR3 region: CASRPPNAYEQYF. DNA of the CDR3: TGTGCCAGTAGACCCCCCAATGCCTACGAGCAGTACTTC.

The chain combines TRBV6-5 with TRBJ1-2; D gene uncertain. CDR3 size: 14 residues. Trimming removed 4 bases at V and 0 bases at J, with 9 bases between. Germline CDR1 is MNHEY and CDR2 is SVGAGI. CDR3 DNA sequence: TGTGCCAGCAGTTCCTCGGGAACTAACTATGGCTACACCTTC. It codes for CASSSSGTNYGYTF.

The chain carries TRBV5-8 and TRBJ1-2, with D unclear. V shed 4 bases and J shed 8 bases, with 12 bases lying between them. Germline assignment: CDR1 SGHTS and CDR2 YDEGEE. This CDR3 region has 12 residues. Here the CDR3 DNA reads TGTGCCAGCAGCCCCATAAGAGAGGGCTACACCTTC. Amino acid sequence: CASSPIREGYTF.

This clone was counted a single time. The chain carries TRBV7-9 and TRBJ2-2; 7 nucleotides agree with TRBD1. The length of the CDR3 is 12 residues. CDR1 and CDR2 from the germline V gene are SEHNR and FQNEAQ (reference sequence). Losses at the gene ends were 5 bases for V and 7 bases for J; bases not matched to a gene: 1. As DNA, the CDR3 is TGTGCCAGCAGCCGGGACAGCGGGGAGCTGTTTTTT. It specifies CASSRDSGELFF.

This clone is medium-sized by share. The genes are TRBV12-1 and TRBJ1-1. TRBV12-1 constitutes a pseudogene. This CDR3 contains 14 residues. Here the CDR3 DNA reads TGTGCCAGCAGCTTTGAGATCGCGAACACTGAAGCTTTCTTT. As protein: CASSFEIANTEAFF.

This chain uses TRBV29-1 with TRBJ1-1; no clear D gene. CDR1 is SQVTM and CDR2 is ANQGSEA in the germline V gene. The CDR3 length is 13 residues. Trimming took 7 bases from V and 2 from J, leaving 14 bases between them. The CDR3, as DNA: TGCAGCGCCCGGGAAACGCAAAACACTGAAGCTTTCTTT. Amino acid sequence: CSARETQNTEAFF.

CDR3 in amino acids: CASTYSNTEAFF. The DNA for the CDR3 is TGTGCCAGTACCTATTCGAACACTGAAGCTTTCTTT. The chain is built from TRBV19 and TRBJ1-1, with D unclear. Germline CDR1 reads LNHDA; CDR2 reads SQIVND (reference sequence). There are 12 residues in the CDR3. V gave up 7 bases and J gave up 1 base, with 7 bases separating them.

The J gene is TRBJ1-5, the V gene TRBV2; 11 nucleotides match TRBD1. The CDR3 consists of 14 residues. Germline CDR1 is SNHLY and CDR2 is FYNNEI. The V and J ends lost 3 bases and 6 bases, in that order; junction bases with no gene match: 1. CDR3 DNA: TGTGCCAGCAGTGAGGGACAGGGGGGTCAGCCCCAGCATTTT. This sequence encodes CASSEGQGGQPQHF.

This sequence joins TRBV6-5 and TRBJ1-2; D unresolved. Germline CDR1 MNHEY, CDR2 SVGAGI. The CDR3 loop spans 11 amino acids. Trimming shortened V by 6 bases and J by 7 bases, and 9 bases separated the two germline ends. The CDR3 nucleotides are TGTGCCAGCAGCTCCAGTGTTGGCTACACCTTC. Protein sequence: CASSSSVGYTF.

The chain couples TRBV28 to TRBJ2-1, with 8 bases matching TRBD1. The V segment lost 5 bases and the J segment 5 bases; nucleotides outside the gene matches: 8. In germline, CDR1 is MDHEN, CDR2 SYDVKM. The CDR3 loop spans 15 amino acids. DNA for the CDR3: TGTGCCAGCAGTCCCGCCGGGACAGGCCACAATGAGCAGTTCTTC. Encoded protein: CASSPAGTGHNEQFF.

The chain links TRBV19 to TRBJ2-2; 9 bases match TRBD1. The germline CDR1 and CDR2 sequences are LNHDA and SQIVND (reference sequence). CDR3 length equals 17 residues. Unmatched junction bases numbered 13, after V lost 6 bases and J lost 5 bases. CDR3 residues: CASSPLPGQGGTGELFF. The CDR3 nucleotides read TGTGCCAGTAGCCCACTACCGGGACAGGGAGGAACCGGGGAGCTGTTTTTT.

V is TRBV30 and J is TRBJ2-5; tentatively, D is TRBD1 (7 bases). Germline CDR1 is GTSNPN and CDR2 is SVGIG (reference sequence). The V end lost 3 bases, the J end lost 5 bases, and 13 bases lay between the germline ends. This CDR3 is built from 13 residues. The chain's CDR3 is CAWRRRGVETQYF. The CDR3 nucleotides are TGTGCCTGGAGACGCAGGGGGGTCGAGACCCAGTACTTC.

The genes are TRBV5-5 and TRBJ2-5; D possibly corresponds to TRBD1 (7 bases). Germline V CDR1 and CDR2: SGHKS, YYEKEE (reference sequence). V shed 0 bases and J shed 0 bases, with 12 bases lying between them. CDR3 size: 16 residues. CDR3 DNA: TGTGCCAGCAGCTTGGGGGGGGACAGTTACCAAGAGACCCAGTACTTC. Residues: CASSLGGDSYQETQYF.

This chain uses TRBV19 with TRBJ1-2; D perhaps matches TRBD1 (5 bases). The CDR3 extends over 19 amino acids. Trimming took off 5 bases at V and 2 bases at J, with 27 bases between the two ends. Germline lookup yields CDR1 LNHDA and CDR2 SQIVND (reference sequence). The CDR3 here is CASSSTRGTTGKVNYGYTF. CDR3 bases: TGTGCCAGTAGTTCCACCCGGGGGACGACGGGGAAAGTAAACTATGGCTACACCTTC.

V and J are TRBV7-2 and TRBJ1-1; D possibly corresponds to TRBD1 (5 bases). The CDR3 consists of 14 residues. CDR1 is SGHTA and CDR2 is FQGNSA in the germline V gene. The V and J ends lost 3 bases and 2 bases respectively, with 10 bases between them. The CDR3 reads CASSFDRYNTEAFF. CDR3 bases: TGTGCCAGCAGCTTTGACAGATATAACACTGAAGCTTTCTTT.

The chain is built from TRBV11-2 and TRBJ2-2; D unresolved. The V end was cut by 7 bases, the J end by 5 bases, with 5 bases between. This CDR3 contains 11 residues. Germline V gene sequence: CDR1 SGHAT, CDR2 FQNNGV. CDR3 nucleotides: TGTGCCAGCATAGGGACCGGGGAGCTGTTTTTT. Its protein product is CASIGTGELFF.

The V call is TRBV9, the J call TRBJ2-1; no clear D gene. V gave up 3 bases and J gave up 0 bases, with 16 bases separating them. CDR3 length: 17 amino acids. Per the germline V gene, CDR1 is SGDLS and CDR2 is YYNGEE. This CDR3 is CASSARTAVSSYNEQFF. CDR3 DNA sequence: TGTGCCAGCAGCGCCCGAACGGCGGTCAGCTCCTACAATGAGCAGTTCTTC.

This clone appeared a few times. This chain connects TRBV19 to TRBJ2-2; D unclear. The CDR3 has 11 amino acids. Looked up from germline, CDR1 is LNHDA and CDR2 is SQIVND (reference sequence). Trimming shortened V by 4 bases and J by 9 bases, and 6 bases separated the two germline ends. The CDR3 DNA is TGTGCCAGTAGTAGTTTGAGGGAGCTGTTTTTT. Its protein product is CASSSLRELFF.

The CDR3 region is CSVTDGGMYTEAFF. Here the CDR3 DNA reads TGCAGCGTCACAGACGGCGGGATGTACACTGAAGCTTTCTTT. The gene calls are TRBV29-1 and TRBJ1-1; D unresolved. The V gene lost 6 bases and the J gene lost 3 bases, with 17 bases spanning the gap. CDR1 and CDR2 from the germline V gene are SQVTM and ANQGSEA. The CDR3 consists of 14 residues.

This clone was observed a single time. CDR3 DNA sequence: TGTGCCAGCAGCGGGACTAGCGGTCCTCAAGAGACCCAGTACTTC. Its translation is CASSGTSGPQETQYF. The V and J genes are TRBV6-4 and TRBJ2-5; TRBD2 matches at 11 bases. CDR1 and CDR2 from the germline V gene are MRHNA and SNTAGT. The V and J ends lost 6 bases and 2 bases, in that order; junction bases with no gene match: 5. The CDR3 extends over 15 amino acids.

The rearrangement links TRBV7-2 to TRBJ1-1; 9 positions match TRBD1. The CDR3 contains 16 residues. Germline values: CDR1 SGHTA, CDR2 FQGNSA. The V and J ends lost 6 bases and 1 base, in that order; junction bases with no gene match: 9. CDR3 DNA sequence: TGTGCCAGCAGGTCACAACAGGGGGCGACGAACACTGAAGCTTTCTTT. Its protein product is CASRSQQGATNTEAFF.

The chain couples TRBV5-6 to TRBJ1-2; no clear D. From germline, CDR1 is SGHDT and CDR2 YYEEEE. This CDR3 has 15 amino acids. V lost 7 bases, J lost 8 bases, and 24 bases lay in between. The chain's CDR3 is CASGPGKSTGRGYTF. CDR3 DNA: TGTGCCAGCGGCCCGGGGAAGAGTACCGGGCGGGGCTACACCTTC. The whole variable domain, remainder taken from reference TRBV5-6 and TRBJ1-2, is DAGVTQSPTHLIKTRGQQVTLRCSPKSGHDTVSWYQQALGQGPQFIFQYYEEEERQRGNFPDRFSGHQFPNYSSELNVNALLLGDSALYLCASGPGKSTGRGYTFGSGTRLTVV.

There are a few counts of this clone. CDR3 residues: CASSLPGTSFRYTF. CDR3 DNA: TGTGCCAGCAGTTTGCCCGGGACCAGTTTTCGCTACACCTTC. The chain employs TRBV28 and TRBJ1-2; tentatively, D is TRBD1 (5 bases). This CDR3 contains 14 residues. Germline assignment: CDR1 MDHEN and CDR2 SYDVKM. The germline V and J ends were trimmed by 3 bases and 9 bases, with 17 bases remaining between them.

In nucleotides, the CDR3 is TGTGCCAGCAGCTTGGACTTTTGGGGGGCCACCACAGATACGCAGTATTTT. Residues: CASSLDFWGATTDTQYF. The chain links TRBV5-5 to TRBJ2-3; the D gene could be TRBD1 or TRBD2 (6 bases each). Germline CDR1 is SGHKS and CDR2 is YYEKEE (reference sequence). V lost 0 bases to trimming and J lost 2 bases, with 16 bases between them. The CDR3 has 17 residues.